The source of this T cell receptor beta chain is a study of B cell selection in AIRE deficiency. A word on this clone: The antigen remains undetermined.

Findings and limits, study-wide: With only TCRbeta sequenced, around 40% of shared healthy Treg sequences overlapped Tconv.

Sequencing was performed with immunoSEQ multiplex PCR; in TCRdb, only in-frame clones are kept and a portion is missing. The sample lists under 25,000 clones, 97% occurring once. Trimming shortened V by 5 bases and J by 8 bases, and 10 bases separated the two germline ends. Germline values: CDR1 SGHNT, CDR2 YENEEA. The CDR3 consists of 12 residues. CD4+CD127+ cells were sorted as the conventional CD4 T cells. J is TRBJ2-1 and V is TRBV11-3, with no clear D. The specimen was conventional CD4+ T cells sorted from PBMCs. The source of this sequence is a human donor with AIRE deficiency. The CDR3 region is CASSDQTHEQFF. The CDR3 nucleotides read TGTGCCAGCAGCGACCAGACACATGAGCAGTTCTTC.